The rows below give T cell receptor beta chains drawn from one sample of a study of blood T cell repertoires in COVID-19. Here immunoSEQ multiplex PCR was the method, and the copy in TCRdb shows in-frame clones only, minus some. The data hold tens of thousands of clones, with approximately 90% observed a single time. What was sequenced was peripheral blood. These receptors came from a man aged 45 to 65 with COVID-19, enrolled during active disease. CDR3s include the opening cysteine and the closing phenylalanine or tryptophan. A D gene is named only where the DNA matches it firmly. Clone size, where shown, is once, few, many, or a class for clones that have expanded.

abundance	v_gene	j_gene	d_gene	CDR3nt	CDR3aa
-	TRBV5-1	TRBJ2-7	TRBD1	TGCGCCAGCAGCGAGGGGACAGGGGGCGCAATCCACGAGCAGTACTTC	CASSEGTGGAIHEQYF
few	TRBV13	TRBJ2-7	TRBD2	TGTGCCAGCAGCTTAGATCGACTAGCCAGCTCCTACGAGCAGTACTTC	CASSLDRLASSYEQYF
-	TRBV29-1	TRBJ1-1	-	TGCAGCGTTGCAATGGCAGGGGTCACTGAAGCTTTCTTT	CSVAMAGVTEAFF
-	TRBV7-2	TRBJ2-7	-	TGTGCCAGCAGCTCAAGCCCCAGCGTAACCGGGGCCTACGAGCAGTACTTC	CASSSSPSVTGAYEQYF
-	TRBV28	TRBJ1-5	-	TGTGCCAGCAGTTCATTTACAGGTTCCGCTCAGCCCCAGCATTTT	CASSSFTGSAQPQHF
once	TRBV5-1	TRBJ2-7	-	TGCGCCAGCAGACGGGTCGCCCCGGGTTACGAGCAGTACTTC	CASRRVAPGYEQYF
-	TRBV5-1	TRBJ1-2	TRBD1	TGCGCCAGCAGCTTGGCCTCAGGGGGCAACTATGGCTACACCTTC	CASSLASGGNYGYTF
-	TRBV24-1	TRBJ2-3	-	TGTGCCACCAGTGACCCCAGGGGCCCAGATACGCAGTATTTT	CATSDPRGPDTQYF
-	TRBV29-1	TRBJ2-5	TRBD1	TGCAGCTTGACAGGGTACGAGACCCAGTACTTC	CSLTGYETQYF
few	TRBV5-4	TRBJ2-1	TRBD2	TGTGCCAGCAGCTTGGCCCGGACTAGCTCCTACAATGAGCAGTTCTTC	CASSLARTSSYNEQFF
-	TRBV19	TRBJ1-4	TRBD1	TGTGCCAGTAGTATGCAAGCTTTGGCGCAGGGGGAAACTAATGAAAAACTGTTTTTT	CASSMQALAQGETNEKLFF
-	TRBV28	TRBJ2-7	TRBD2	TGTGCCGGATCTAGCGGGAGGACATACGAGCAGTACTTC	CAGSSGRTYEQYF
once	TRBV7-2	TRBJ2-4	-	TGTGCCAGCAGCTTAGTTGCAGGGGAAAACATTCAGTACTTC	CASSLVAGENIQYF
-	TRBV6-1	TRBJ1-1	-	TGTGCCAGCAGTGAAGCAACAGCCGGCACTGAAGCTTTCTTT	CASSEATAGTEAFF
-	TRBV19	TRBJ1-3	-	TGTGCCAGTAGGAACCCCCCAGGGAGGGCTTCTGGAAACACCATATATTTT	CASRNPPGRASGNTIYF
-	TRBV5-1	TRBJ2-5	TRBD2	TGCGCCAGCAGCCCACGGACTAGCTCGGGAGAGACCCAGTACTTC	CASSPRTSSGETQYF
-	TRBV29-1	TRBJ2-7	TRBD1	TGCAGCGCTTCCCACCGGGACAGGGGTGCCGAGCAGTACTTC	CSASHRDRGAEQYF
-	TRBV4-1	TRBJ2-7	TRBD2	TGCGCCAGCAGCCAGGGGGGACTAGCGGGTCCCTACGAGCAGTACTTC	CASSQGGLAGPYEQYF
-	TRBV18	TRBJ1-4	-	TGTGCCAGCTCACCCCTCCAGGAAATGGGCGAAAAACTGTTTTTT	CASSPLQEMGEKLFF
-	TRBV10-3	TRBJ1-1	-	TGTGCCATCAGGCCCCGGGACAAGCCCGAGGAAGCTTTCTTT	CAIRPRDKPEEAFF
-	TRBV5-1	TRBJ2-1	TRBD2	TGCGCCAGCAGCTTGGTCCTAGCGGGGAATCTCTACAATGAGCAGTTCTTC	CASSLVLAGNLYNEQFF
-	TRBV9	TRBJ1-5	-	TGTGCCAGCAGCGCCACACCCAATCAGCCCCAGCATTTT	CASSATPNQPQHF